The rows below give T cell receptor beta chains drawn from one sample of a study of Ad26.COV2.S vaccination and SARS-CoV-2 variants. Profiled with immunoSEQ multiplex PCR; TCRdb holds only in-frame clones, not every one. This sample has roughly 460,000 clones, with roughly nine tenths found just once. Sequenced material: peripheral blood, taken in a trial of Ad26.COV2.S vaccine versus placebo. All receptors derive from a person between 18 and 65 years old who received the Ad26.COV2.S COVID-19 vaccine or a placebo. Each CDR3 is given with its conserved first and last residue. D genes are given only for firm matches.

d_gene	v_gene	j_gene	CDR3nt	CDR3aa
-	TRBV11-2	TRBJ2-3	TGTGCCAGCAGCATTCACACAGATACGCAGTATTTT	CASSIHTDTQYF
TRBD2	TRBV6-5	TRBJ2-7	TGTGCCAGCACTACCGGACTAGCGCTCTCCTACGAGCAGTACTTC	CASTTGLALSYEQYF
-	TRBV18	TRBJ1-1	TGTGCCAGCTCACCGCAGACAGGGAACACTGAAGCTTTCTTT	CASSPQTGNTEAFF
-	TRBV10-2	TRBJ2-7	TGCGCCAGCTCGGAAGGGACATCTCCCTACGAGCAGTACTTC	CASSEGTSPYEQYF
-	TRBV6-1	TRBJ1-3	TGTGCCAGCAGTGCCCGGGACTGGGGTTCTGGAAACACCATATATTTT	CASSARDWGSGNTIYF
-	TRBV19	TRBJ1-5	TGTGCCAGTAAAGGCGGGAGAGATCAGCCCCAGCATTTT	CASKGGRDQPQHF
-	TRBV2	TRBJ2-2	TGTGCCAGCGGTGGGCAGAGCACCGGGGAGCTGTTTTTT	CASGGQSTGELFF
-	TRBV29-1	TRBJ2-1	TGCAGCGTCGGGTGGGGCTCCTACAATGAGCAGTTCTTC	CSVGWGSYNEQFF
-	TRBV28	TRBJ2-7	TGTGCCAGCAGTCCCTCGGTCGAGCAGTACTTC	CASSPSVEQYF
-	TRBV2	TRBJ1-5	TGTGCCAGCACCTGGACAACTAGCAATCAGCCCCAGCATTTT	CASTWTTSNQPQHF